The 21 T cell receptor beta chains listed next were all sequenced from one sample in a study. TCRdb used MiXCR to reprocess the 5' RACE reads, holding one entry per CDR3 protein. The sample includes more than 5,000 distinct CDR3 sequences, about half of them seen just once. Sequencing input: memory CD4+ T cells sorted from blood. Regarding subset: memory CD4+ T cells, CD4+CD45RO+CD25-. These receptors were obtained from a female donor with breast cancer.

J is TRBJ2-3 and V is TRBV7-3; 8 nucleotides align to TRBD2. CDR3 length equals 15 residues. CDR1 and CDR2 (germline): SGHTA, FQGTGA. V shed 5 bases and J 8 bases; nucleotides not matched to a gene: 12. The DNA for the CDR3 is TGTGCCAGCAGCCATAATTCGGGGGGGGAAGTTACGCAGTATTTT. This gives the protein CASSHNSGGEVTQYF.

The J gene is TRBJ2-3, the V gene TRBV18; D is unresolved. Germline V gives CDR1 KGHSH, CDR2 LQKENI. V was clipped by 0 bases and J by 6 bases, with 10 bases between them. CDR3 length: 14 amino acids. CDR3 nucleotide sequence: TGTGCCAGCTCACCACCTGGAATCATGGATACGCAGTATTTT. Translated, it gives CASSPPGIMDTQYF.

The rearrangement uses TRBV5-4 and TRBJ2-5; 9 bases fit TRBD2. Trimming cost V 2 bases and J 0 bases; bases outside gene matches: 2. Germline V gene sequence: CDR1 SGHNT, CDR2 YYREEE (reference sequence). The CDR3 loop spans 15 amino acids. The CDR3 region has the DNA TGTGCCAGCAGCTTCTGGACTAGCGACCAAGAGACCCAGTACTTC. Residues: CASSFWTSDQETQYF.

The chain has TRBV9 and TRBJ1-2; D remains ambiguous. Trimming removed 4 bases at V and 4 bases at J, with 11 bases between. CDR3 length: 13 residues. From germline, CDR1 is SGDLS and CDR2 YYNGEE. This CDR3 is CASSPQEGYGYTF. The CDR3 DNA reads TGTGCCAGCAGCCCCCAAGAGGGCTATGGCTACACCTTC. Full variable domain (remainder filled in from reference TRBV9 and TRBJ1-2): DSGVTQTPKHLITATGQRVTLRCSPRSGDLSVYWYQQSLDQGLQFLIQYYNGEERAKGNILERFSAQQFPDLHSELNLSSLELGDSALYFCASSPQEGYGYTFGSGTRLTVV.

The chain is built from TRBV6-1 and TRBJ1-4; D is possibly TRBD1 (6 bases). V lost 5 bases to trimming and J lost 8 bases, with 15 bases between them. The CDR3 loop spans 14 amino acids. Germline assignment: CDR1 MNHNS and CDR2 SASEGT. The DNA for the CDR3 is TGTGCCAGCAGTCTAACAGGGAAAGGCGAAAAACTGTTTTTT. It encodes CASSLTGKGEKLFF.

This sequence joins TRBV6-6 and TRBJ1-2; D is uncertain. CDR1 and CDR2 from the germline V gene are MNHNY and SVGAGI (reference sequence). Trimming shortened V by 2 bases and J by 6 bases, and 10 bases separated the two germline ends. The CDR3 has 13 amino acids. The CDR3 region is CASSYPTPDGYTF. Here the CDR3 DNA reads TGTGCCAGCAGTTACCCAACTCCGGATGGCTACACCTTC.

This clonotype was observed a handful of times. The rearrangement uses TRBV20-1 and TRBJ2-1; D possibly corresponds to TRBD2 (5 bases). V shed 2 bases and J shed 5 bases, with 13 bases lying between them. The CDR3 sequence is 14 residues long. Germline lookup yields CDR1 DFQATT and CDR2 SNEGSKA (reference sequence). This CDR3 is CSARNGEANNEQFF. The DNA of the CDR3 is TGCAGTGCTAGAAACGGGGAAGCCAACAATGAGCAGTTCTTC.

The chain links TRBV20-1 to TRBJ1-5, with no clear D. The germline CDR1 and CDR2 sequences are DFQATT and SNEGSKA (reference sequence). CDR3 length equals 12 residues. The V gene lost 3 bases and the J gene lost 4 bases, with 7 bases spanning the gap. CDR3: CSARRQNQPQHF. CDR3 DNA sequence: TGCAGTGCTAGGAGGCAGAATCAGCCCCAGCATTTT.

V usage is TRBV6-6 and J usage is TRBJ1-2; D gene uncertain. Germline-derived CDR1 and CDR2 are MNHNY and SVGAGI (reference sequence). Trimming cost V 0 bases and J 0 bases, with 8 bases left between them. The CDR3 consists of 15 residues. The CDR3 region has the DNA TGTGCCAGCAGTTACTCGAAACCGACTAACTATGGCTACACCTTC. This sequence encodes CASSYSKPTNYGYTF.

V usage is TRBV20-1 and J usage is TRBJ1-4; D gene ambiguous. The CDR3 totals 14 residues. With 0 bases removed from V and 4 bases from J, the gap between germline ends came to 9 bases. The germline CDR1 and CDR2 sequences are DFQATT and SNEGSKA (reference sequence). CDR3: CSARERRSNEKLFF. The DNA for the CDR3 is TGCAGTGCTAGAGAAAGAAGGAGTAATGAAAAACTGTTTTTT.

This clonotype is large (0.1 to 1%) within its sample. The chain has TRBV20-1 and TRBJ1-1; perhaps TRBD1 as D (5 bases). Per the germline V gene, CDR1 is DFQATT and CDR2 is SNEGSKA (reference sequence). This CDR3 contains 16 residues. V was shortened by 0 bases and J by 1 base, with 15 bases between the two germline ends. The chain's CDR3 is CSARDHDGAANTEAFF. The CDR3, as DNA: TGCAGTGCTAGAGATCACGACGGGGCAGCGAACACTGAAGCTTTCTTT.

J is TRBJ1-1 and V is TRBV12-3 or TRBV12-4; D gene unclear. The CDR3 runs 15 residues. V was trimmed by 5 bases and J by 2 bases, leaving 15 bases between them. The CDR3 DNA reads as TGTGCCAGCAGTCCCCTCGGGCCTTCTAACACTGAAGCTTTCTTT. Translation gives CASSPLGPSNTEAFF.

This clonotype was detected only a few times. The chain carries TRBV25-1 and TRBJ1-1; D unclear. Germline values: CDR1 MGHDK, CDR2 SYGVNS. This CDR3 comprises 12 residues. Trimming took off 6 bases at V and 0 bases at J, with 5 bases between the two ends. The CDR3 spells CASRDLNTEAFF. CDR3 sequence (DNA): TGTGCCAGCAGAGATTTGAACACTGAAGCTTTCTTT.

V and J are TRBV10-3 and TRBJ1-5; D not resolved. This CDR3 is built from 12 residues. The V gene lost 11 bases and the J gene lost 3 bases, with 11 bases spanning the gap. Germline V gene lookup returns CDR1 ENHRY and CDR2 SYGVKD. The CDR3, as DNA: TGTGCCGCTGGGCAGAACAATCAGCCCCAGCATTTT. Its protein is CAAGQNNQPQHF.

The chain carries TRBV5-1 and TRBJ2-3; D is possibly TRBD2 (5 bases). The CDR3 contains 14 residues. Trimming removed 7 bases from V and 0 bases from J, with 12 bases in between. Per the germline V gene, CDR1 is SGHRS and CDR2 is YFSETQ. The CDR3 loop reads CASLGGGSTDTQYF. The CDR3 nucleotides read TGCGCCAGCTTAGGAGGCGGAAGCACAGATACGCAGTATTTT.

The chain links TRBV12-3 or TRBV12-4 to TRBJ2-3; 9 nucleotides align to TRBD2. The trim removed 3 bases at V and 9 bases at J, leaving 7 bases unmatched. This CDR3 is built from 14 residues. DNA for the CDR3: TGTGCCAGCAGTTTGAGGCGGGAGGGGGTCACGCAGTATTTT. Amino acids: CASSLRREGVTQYF.

A word on this clonotype: One end of the junction varies from germline; a read error may be responsible. V gene TRBV20-1 combines with J gene TRBJ1-1; TRBD1 might be the D (5 bases). The CDR3 loop spans 14 amino acids. Germline V gives CDR1 DFQATT, CDR2 SNEGSKA (reference sequence). CDR3 in amino acids: CGAPRGGLITEAFF. The CDR3 DNA reads as TGCGGTGCACCCCGGGGGGGGTTGATCACTGAAGCTTTCTTT.

The V gene is TRBV7-3, the J gene TRBJ2-1, with 8 bases fitting TRBD2. CDR3 length: 16 amino acids. Germline trimming cut 2 bases from V and 0 bases from J; bases unmatched to any gene: 3. CDR1 is SGHTA, CDR2 FQGTGA, per germline. The CDR3 spells CASSLASGSSYNEQFF. DNA for the CDR3: TGTGCCAGCAGCTTAGCCAGCGGGAGCTCCTACAATGAGCAGTTCTTC.

With regard to this clonotype: Mismatch with germline at one junction end may stem from a read error. V is TRBV10-3 and J is TRBJ2-7; TRBD1 matches at 7 bases. This CDR3 is built from 12 residues. Germline CDR1 ENHRY, CDR2 SYGVKD. The CDR3 DNA follows: TGTGCCATCGGACAGGCGCTCTACGAACAGTACTTC. This encodes CAIGQALYEQYF.

By share of the sample, this clonotype is medium-sized. The chain uses TRBV20-1 and TRBJ2-4, with D uncertain. The germline V gene encodes CDR1 DFQATT and CDR2 SNEGSKA (reference sequence). The ends were cut back, 3 bases at V and 4 bases at J, with 16 bases in the middle. The CDR3 is 15 amino acids. As DNA, the CDR3 is TGCAGTGCTAGTATGGTGGGTCGGTCAAAAAACATTCAGTACTTC. Its protein product is CSASMVGRSKNIQYF.

This clonotype was observed a handful of times. V usage is TRBV29-1 and J usage is TRBJ2-7; D is uncertain. This CDR3 comprises 14 residues. Germline CDR1 SQVTM, CDR2 ANQGSEA. The V end was cut by 7 bases, the J end by 4 bases, with 20 bases between. For the CDR3, the DNA is TGCAGCGCCCCTAAAGGTGTCCCCCCTTACGAGCAGTACTTC. It translates to CSAPKGVPPYEQYF.